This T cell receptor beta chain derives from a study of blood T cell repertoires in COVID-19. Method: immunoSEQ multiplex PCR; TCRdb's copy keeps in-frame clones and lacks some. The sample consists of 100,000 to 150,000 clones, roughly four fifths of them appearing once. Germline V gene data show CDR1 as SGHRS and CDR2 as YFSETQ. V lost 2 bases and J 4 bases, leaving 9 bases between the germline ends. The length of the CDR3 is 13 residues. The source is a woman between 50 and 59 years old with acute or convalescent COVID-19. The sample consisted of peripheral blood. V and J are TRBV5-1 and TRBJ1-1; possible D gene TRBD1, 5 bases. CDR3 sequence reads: CASSFDSSTEAFF. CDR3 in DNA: TGCGCCAGCAGCTTCGACAGTAGCACTGAAGCTTTCTTT.